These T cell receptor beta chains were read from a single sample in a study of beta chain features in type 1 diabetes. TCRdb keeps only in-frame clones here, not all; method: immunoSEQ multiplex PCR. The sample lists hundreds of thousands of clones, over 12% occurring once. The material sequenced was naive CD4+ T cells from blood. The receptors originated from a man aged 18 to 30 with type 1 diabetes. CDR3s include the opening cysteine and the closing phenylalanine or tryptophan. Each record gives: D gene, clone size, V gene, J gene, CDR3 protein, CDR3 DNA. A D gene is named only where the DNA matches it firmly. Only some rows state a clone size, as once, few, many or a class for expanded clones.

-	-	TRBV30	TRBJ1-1	CAWSVRGIGIGLNTEAFF	TGTGCCTGGAGTGTACGAGGAATAGGGATCGGGTTGAACACTGAAGCTTTCTTT
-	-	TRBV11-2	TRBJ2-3	CASSLAGINEYF	TGTGCCAGCAGCTTGGCAGGGATTAATGAGTATTTT
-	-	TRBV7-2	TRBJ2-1	CASSLVGGGLWLREQFF	TGTGCCAGCAGCTTAGTGGGGGGTGGACTCTGGCTCAGGGAGCAGTTCTTC
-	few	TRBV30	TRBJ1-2	CAWSASNYGYTF	TGTGCCTGGAGTGCCTCTAACTATGGCTACACCTTC
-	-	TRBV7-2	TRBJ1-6	CASSLEGPAPLHF	TGTGCCAGCAGCTTGGAGGGACCAGCACCCCTCCACTTT
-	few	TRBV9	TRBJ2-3	CASSVIIDTQYF	TGTGCCAGCAGCGTAATAATTGATACGCAGTATTTT
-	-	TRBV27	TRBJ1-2	CASRLTIANYGYTF	TGTGCCAGCAGACTTACAATCGCTAACTATGGCTACACCTTC
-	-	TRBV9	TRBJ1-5	CASSVAGHGNQPQHF	TGTGCCAGCAGCGTAGCCGGACATGGGAATCAGCCCCAGCATTTT
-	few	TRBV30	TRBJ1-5	CAWSRGVREPQHF	TGTGCCTGGAGTCGGGGGGTTAGGGAGCCCCAGCATTTT
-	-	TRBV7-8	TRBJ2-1	CASSSGRYNEQFF	TGTGCCAGCAGCTCGGGCCGTTACAATGAGCAGTTCTTC
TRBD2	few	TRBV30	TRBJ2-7	CAWSVGLAVSYEQYF	TGTGCCTGGAGTGTGGGGCTAGCGGTTAGCTACGAGCAGTACTTC
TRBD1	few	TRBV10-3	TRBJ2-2	CAISESVGQGAGGELFF	TGTGCCATCAGTGAGTCTGTAGGACAGGGGGCGGGCGGGGAGCTGTTTTTT
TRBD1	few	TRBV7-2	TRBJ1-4	CASSRRTGENEKLFF	TGTGCCAGCAGCCGCAGGACAGGGGAAAATGAAAAACTGTTTTTT
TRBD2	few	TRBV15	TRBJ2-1	CATSTLAGGDNEQFF	TGTGCCACCAGTACCTTGGCGGGGGGTGATAATGAGCAGTTCTTC
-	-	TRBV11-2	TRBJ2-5	CASSLRPGETQYF	TGTGCCAGCAGCTTAAGACCAGGCGAGACCCAGTACTTC
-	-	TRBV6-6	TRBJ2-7	CASSLHRAYEQYF	TGTGCCAGCAGTCTCCATAGGGCCTACGAGCAGTACTTC
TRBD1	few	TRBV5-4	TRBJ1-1	CASSPGGQGAFTEAFF	TGTGCCAGCAGCCCCGGTGGCCAGGGGGCGTTCACTGAAGCTTTCTTT
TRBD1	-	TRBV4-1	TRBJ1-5	CASSQTTGGLGSQPQHF	TGCGCCAGCAGCCAAACGACAGGGGGCCTTGGATCTCAGCCCCAGCATTTT
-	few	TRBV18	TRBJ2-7	CASSPGLNYEQYF	TGTGCCAGCTCACCAGGACTGAACTACGAGCAGTACTTC
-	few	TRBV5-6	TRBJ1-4	CASSFTTRSEKLFF	TGTGCCAGCAGCTTCACGACAAGGAGTGAAAAACTGTTTTTT
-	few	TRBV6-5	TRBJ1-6	CASSPPGRGSPLHF	TGTGCCAGCAGTCCCCCGGGGAGGGGATCACCCCTCCACTTT
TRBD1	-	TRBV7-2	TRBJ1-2	CASSFTQGRGSYGYTF	TGTGCCAGCAGCTTTACACAGGGGAGGGGAAGCTATGGCTACACCTTC
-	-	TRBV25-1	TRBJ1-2	CASSGSTASHPRIYGYTF	TGTGCCAGCAGTGGATCCACCGCGTCGCACCCCCGTATCTATGGCTACACCTTC
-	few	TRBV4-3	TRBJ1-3	CASSQSGSFSGNTIYF	TGCGCCAGCAGCCAAAGTGGCAGCTTCTCTGGAAACACCATATATTTT
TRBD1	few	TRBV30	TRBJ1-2	CAWSLRTGIVYTF	TGTGCCTGGAGTCTTCGGACAGGGATTGTCTACACCTTC
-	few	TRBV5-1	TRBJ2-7	CASSLTYSYEQYF	TGCGCCAGCAGCTTGACATACTCCTACGAGCAGTACTTC
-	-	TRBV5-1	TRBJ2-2	CASSLRTVNTGELFF	TGCGCCAGCAGCCTTAGGACGGTCAACACCGGGGAGCTGTTTTTT
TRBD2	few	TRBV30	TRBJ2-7	CAWSGGTSGDEQYF	TGTGCCTGGAGTGGAGGGACTAGCGGGGACGAGCAGTACTTC
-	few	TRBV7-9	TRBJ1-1	CASSLLGNTEAFF	TGTGCCAGCAGCTTACTGGGAAACACTGAAGCTTTCTTT
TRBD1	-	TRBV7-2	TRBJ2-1	CASSSDRGSYNEQFF	TGTGCCAGCAGCTCCGACAGGGGTTCATACAATGAGCAGTTCTTC
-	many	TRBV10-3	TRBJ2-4	CPTGRNIQYF	TGTCCCACCGGTAGGAACATTCAGTACTTC
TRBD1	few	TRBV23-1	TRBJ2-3	CASSQSRDRATDTQYF	TGCGCCAGCAGTCAGTCCCGGGACAGGGCCACAGATACGCAGTATTTT
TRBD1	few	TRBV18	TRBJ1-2	CASSLSIHRDRLYGYTF	TGTGCCAGCTCACTCTCGATTCACCGGGACAGGTTATATGGCTACACCTTC
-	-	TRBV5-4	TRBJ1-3	CASSLVSANTIYF	TGTGCCAGCAGCTTGGTGTCAGCAAACACCATATATTTT
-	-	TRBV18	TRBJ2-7	CASTKNGGTYEQYF	TGTGCCAGCACAAAAAATGGGGGGACCTACGAGCAGTACTTC
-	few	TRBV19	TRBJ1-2	CASRPPGGQGSYTF	TGTGCCAGTAGACCCCCCGGGGGCCAGGGGAGCTACACCTTC
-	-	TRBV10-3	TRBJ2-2	CAISVKENTGELFF	TGTGCCATCAGTGTCAAGGAGAACACCGGGGAGCTGTTTTTT
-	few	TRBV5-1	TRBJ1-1	CASADQVNTEAFF	TGCGCCAGCGCCGATCAGGTGAACACTGAAGCTTTCTTT
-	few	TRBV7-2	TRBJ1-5	CASSPRGGLLSQPQHF	TGTGCCAGCAGCCCTCGTGGCGGTCTGTTGAGTCAGCCCCAGCATTTT
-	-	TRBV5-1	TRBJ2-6	CASSLVSSLSGANVLTF	TGCGCCAGCAGCTTGGTGTCTAGCTTATCCGGGGCCAACGTCCTGACTTTC
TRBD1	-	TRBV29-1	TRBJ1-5	CSVRPGQGQPQHF	TGCAGCGTGCGACCGGGACAGGGCCAGCCCCAGCATTTT
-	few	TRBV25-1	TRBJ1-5	CASSGPGGHQPQHF	TGTGCCAGCAGTGGACCGGGGGGGCATCAGCCCCAGCATTTT
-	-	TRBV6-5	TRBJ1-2	CASSYNGGAQSSYTF	TGTGCCAGCAGTTACAACGGGGGGGCGCAGAGTAGCTACACCTTC
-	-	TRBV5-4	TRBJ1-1	CASSLEGSEAFF	TGTGCCAGCAGCTTGGAGGGTTCTGAAGCTTTCTTT
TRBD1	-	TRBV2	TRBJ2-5	CASSERQGGTQYF	TGTGCCAGCAGTGAACGACAGGGTGGGACCCAGTACTTC
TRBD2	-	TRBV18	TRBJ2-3	CASSQRAGGTDTQYF	TGTGCCAGCTCCCAACGAGCGGGAGGCACAGATACGCAGTATTTT
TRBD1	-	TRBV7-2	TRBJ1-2	CASTPGPGQGLYGYTF	TGTGCCAGCACCCCAGGGCCGGGACAGGGACTTTATGGCTACACCTTC
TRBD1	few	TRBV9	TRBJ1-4	CASSLTGASLNEKLFF	TGTGCCAGCAGCTTAACAGGGGCGTCCCTTAATGAAAAACTGTTTTTT
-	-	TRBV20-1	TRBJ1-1	CSAPRPPEAFF	TGCAGTGCTCCGCGACCCCCTGAAGCTTTCTTT
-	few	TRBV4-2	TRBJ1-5	CASSQDSGQMGNQPQHF	TGTGCCAGCAGCCAAGATTCCGGACAGATGGGCAATCAGCCCCAGCATTTT
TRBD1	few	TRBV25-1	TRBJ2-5	CASSAPGTVQETQYF	TGTGCCAGCAGTGCCCCCGGGACAGTCCAAGAGACCCAGTACTTC
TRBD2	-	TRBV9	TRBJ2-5	CASSVGVSGRARRETQYF	TGTGCCAGCAGCGTAGGCGTTAGCGGGAGGGCCAGGCGAGAGACCCAGTACTTC
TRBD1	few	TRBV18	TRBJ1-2	CASSPQGAVYGYTF	TGTGCCAGCTCCCCACAGGGGGCCGTCTATGGCTACACCTTC